This T cell receptor (beta chain) was retrieved from a study of neurological immune-mediated disorders (dated by TCRdb to the late 2010s). For the study in its entirety: Among the approximately 35 multiple sclerosis patients, approximately 31 had relapsing-remitting MS and 3 had secondary progressive MS. Of the approximately 66 subjects in the cohort, about 14 were HAM/TSP patients, around 34 were multiple sclerosis patients, and some 20 were healthy controls. Longitudinal samples, technical triplicates and paired sorted CD4+ and CD8+ T-cell subsets, alongside PBMC samples, were included among the roughly 96 TCR-beta libraries. The study compared peripheral blood TCR-beta repertoires of HTLV-I-associated myelopathy (HAM/TSP) patients, multiple sclerosis patients and healthy controls using UMI-based sequencing.

V ends up 3 bases short and J 4 bases short, with an unmatched junction base count of 8. Taken from cysteine to phenylalanine, the CDR3 has 14 residues. The entry retains the CDR3 DNA only, 42 bases that are in frame from base 1. The germline V gene (reference sequence) supplies CDR1 DFQATT and CDR2 SNEGSKA. Unsorted PBMC libraries were generated from 2 million PBMCs stored in RNAlater at -80 °C until RNA extraction. The multiple sclerosis patients were enrolled in a US clinical protocol that evaluated disease progression with magnetic resonance imaging. PBMCs were separated from peripheral blood using Ficoll-Hypaque density gradient centrifugation and then cryopreserved in liquid nitrogen. Summary of the overall study and its limitations: The highest TCR clonal expansion was observed in HAM/TSP patients, whereas the lowest was observed in MS patients, even when compared with healthy controls. In phylogenetic analysis, the repertoires of 18 of 34 MS patients grouped into a cluster of related CDR3 sequences, which suggests a possible signature at the repertoire level. No association of the MS cluster with clinical or MRI features was observed, and the need for larger cohorts was stated by the authors. Expanded clones from different subjects shared no identical CDR3 amino acid sequences, which suggests that TCR-beta repertoires were private in all groups.

The table lists this clonotype with many counts. This clone's antigen is unknown. Per-nucleotide qualities are absent, and no much larger clonotype sits a single base away. To synthesize cDNA, template-switch 5'RACE was performed with a primer carrying a 10-nucleotide random unique molecular identifier so that each TCR transcript was tagged. Every sequencing run yielded over 200 million TCR-beta sequences covering 15-18 subjects. Total RNA was extracted with the RNeasy kit. Using the KAPA Real-time Library Amplification kit, TCR-beta VDJ regions were amplified with primers for the TCR constant region and the 5'RACE anchor. Sample indexes and Illumina adaptors were added in a first PCR, and a second PCR then increased library yield. After Ampure bead purification, the roughly 650 bp TCR product was size-selected on a 2% E-gel SizeSelection system. Before pooling, library quality was checked on a Bioanalyzer, concentration was measured with Qubit, and libraries were quantified with the Kapa Library Quantification kit. Libraries were sequenced paired-end 2 x 150 bp on an Illumina HiSeq 2500. To increase sequence diversity, roughly 24-32% phiX was spiked into each library pool. In the authors' own workflow: The UMI-based MiGEC pipeline processed quality-filtered reads and removed over 75% of raw TCR sequences during error correction. VDJ genes were aligned to IMGT germline references, and clonotypes were defined by unique CDR3 amino acid sequence plus V-J genes. VDJtools evaluated clonal expansion, Shannon diversity and CDR3 relatedness (CalcPairwiseDistances, ClusterSamples); CLCbio workbench built phylogenetic trees. Expanded clones were defined as having at least 8 unique UMIs, based on coefficient-of-variation modelling across technical triplicates. TCRdb trimmed public reads at Q25 via fastp, called clones via MiXCR and kept in-frame beta chains. Here each entry gathers all rows of one CDR3 protein and keeps the most common genes and DNA. TCRdb, not the authors, supplied the V and J calls. The sample includes more than 50,000 distinct CDR3 sequences, with around 4.2% observed a single time. The ten top clones hold 1% to 1.5% of the sample.

The chain couples TRBV20-1 to TRBJ1-1, and 7 junction bases match TRBD1. The sequence was obtained from a man aged 25-40 years with multiple sclerosis. The sequenced material came from PBMCs. The CDR3 has the sequence CSARGGPGGTEAFF. The base sequence is TGCAGTGCTAGGGGGGGTCCAGGGGGCACTGAAGCTTTCTTT.